The 32 T cell receptor beta chains below come from one sample, sequenced in a study of cytomegalovirus exposure and HLA in healthy donors. Vbeta (60) and Jbeta (13) primers were used in the PCR. Measured with immunoSEQ multiplex PCR; TCRdb has only the in-frame clones, and not every one. Here the sample table reports 35,000 to 45,000 clones. The sample taken for sequencing was PBMCs. The receptors derive from a male donor in good health and CMV-seronegative.

V gene TRBV7-6 combines with J gene TRBJ2-2, with TRBD1 identical over 11 bases. With 0 bases clipped from V and 3 bases from J, the junction kept 6 bases outside the gene matches. The germline V gene has CDR1 SGHVS and CDR2 FNYEAQ. This CDR3 region has 18 residues. The CDR3 coding sequence is TGTGCCAGCAGCTTAGCGGGGGGACAGGGGGTGGACACCGGGGAGCTGTTTTTT. This sequence encodes CASSLAGGQGVDTGELFF.

V usage is TRBV9 and J usage is TRBJ2-7, with a tentative D call TRBD2 (5 bases). Trimming cost V 7 bases and J 2 bases, with 10 bases left between them. The CDR3 spans 12 residues. Germline values: CDR1 SGDLS, CDR2 YYNGEE. CDR3 amino acids: CASGRGTYEQYF. DNA for the CDR3: TGTGCCAGCGGGAGAGGGACCTACGAGCAGTACTTC. Looking up the rest from reference TRBV9 and TRBJ2-7 gives the full variable domain: DSGVTQTPKHLITATGQRVTLRCSPRSGDLSVYWYQQSLDQGLQFLIQYYNGEERAKGNILERFSAQQFPDLHSELNLSSLELGDSALYFCASGRGTYEQYFGPGTRLTVT.

The genes are TRBV6-1 and TRBJ2-7; D is unresolved. The CDR3 length is 16 residues. With 3 bases removed from V and 2 bases from J, the gap between germline ends came to 17 bases. Germline-derived CDR1 and CDR2 are MNHNS and SASEGT. CDR3 nucleotide sequence: TGTGCCAGCAGTGACCGATTAACACCAACCCCCTACGAGCAGTACTTC. This gives the protein CASSDRLTPTPYEQYF.

The chain carries TRBV7-8 and TRBJ2-5, with no clear D. V lost 5 bases to trimming and J lost 5 bases, with 3 bases between them. The CDR3 runs 10 residues. Germline V lookup: CDR1 SGHVS, CDR2 FQNEAQ. The CDR3 nucleotides are TGTGCCAGCAGCCATGAGACCCAGTACTTC. Translating it yields CASSHETQYF.

The V gene is TRBV5-1, the J gene TRBJ2-4; tentatively, D is TRBD2 (6 bases). CDR1 SGHRS and CDR2 YFSETQ come from the germline V gene. CDR3 size: 14 residues. The V and J ends lost 4 bases and 6 bases respectively, with 14 bases between them. CDR3 nucleotides: TGCGCCAGCAGCATCCTTGGAGGGGTAAACATTCAGTACTTC. Amino acids: CASSILGGVNIQYF.

The CDR3 protein is CASTGTGGASGYTF. Written as DNA, the CDR3 is TGTGCCAGCACCGGAACAGGGGGCGCGTCTGGCTACACCTTC. The chain employs TRBV6-5 and TRBJ1-2, with 9 bases aligning to TRBD1. The V gene end was trimmed by 7 bases and the J gene end by 7 bases; junction bases not matched to a gene: 10. CDR3 length: 14 amino acids. Germline V gene sequence: CDR1 MNHEY, CDR2 SVGAGI.

The rearrangement uses TRBV7-9 and TRBJ2-2, with D possibly matching TRBD1 (6 bases). Trimming removed 6 bases at V and 9 bases at J, with 17 bases between. The CDR3 is 14 amino acids. Per the germline V gene, CDR1 is SEHNR and CDR2 is FQNEAQ (reference sequence). The CDR3 reads CASSSQQGTRELFF. The CDR3, as DNA: TGTGCCAGCAGTTCGCAACAGGGAACCAGGGAGCTGTTTTTT.

The chain has TRBV11-2 and TRBJ1-2; possibly TRBD1 for D (5 bases). V was trimmed by 5 bases and J by 5 bases, leaving 9 bases between them. The V gene's germline CDR1 is SGHAT and CDR2 FQNNGV. This CDR3 comprises 12 residues. CDR3 sequence reads: CASSITGYGYTF. In DNA form, the CDR3 reads TGTGCCAGCAGCATTACAGGTTATGGCTACACCTTC.

The V and J genes are TRBV13 and TRBJ1-1, with D perhaps TRBD1 (5 bases). V shed 0 bases and J shed 1 base, with 9 bases lying between them. Germline assignment: CDR1 PRHDT and CDR2 FYEKMQ (reference sequence). The CDR3 length is 15 residues. The CDR3 DNA follows: TGTGCCAGCAGCTTAGGGGACACAGCGAACACTGAAGCTTTCTTT. This sequence encodes CASSLGDTANTEAFF.

The chain carries TRBV11-3 and TRBJ1-6; D might be TRBD1 (5 bases). This CDR3 has 20 amino acids. Germline V gene data show CDR1 as SGHNT and CDR2 as YENEEA. Trimming stripped 5 bases from V and 0 bases from J, with 23 bases between. The CDR3 DNA is TGTGCCAGCAGCCCCCTCTGGCGCAGGGTAGGAAGCTCCTATAATTCACCCCTCCACTTT. Translation: CASSPLWRRVGSSYNSPLHF.

This chain uses TRBV7-9 with TRBJ1-1; 9 nucleotides agree with TRBD1. With V trimmed by 2 bases and J by 1 base, 14 bases remained unmatched. The germline V gene encodes CDR1 SEHNR and CDR2 FQNEAQ (reference sequence). This CDR3 has 19 residues. The CDR3, as DNA: TGTGCCAGCAGCTTACGGTTGACAGGGGGTATAGATTGGAACACTGAAGCTTTCTTT. It yields the protein CASSLRLTGGIDWNTEAFF.

The genes are TRBV9 and TRBJ2-7; 8 bases are a match to TRBD1. In germline, CDR1 is SGDLS, CDR2 YYNGEE. The V gene end was trimmed by 4 bases and the J gene end by 6 bases; junction bases not matched to a gene: 9. The CDR3 runs 14 residues. The CDR3 DNA reads as TGTGCCAGCAGCCCGTGGGGACAGGATAGCGAGCAGTACTTC. As protein: CASSPWGQDSEQYF.

CDR3 protein: CASRGAGVITDTQYF. The CDR3 coding sequence is TGTGCCAGCAGGGGAGCGGGAGTTATCACAGATACGCAGTATTTT. V is TRBV28 and J is TRBJ2-3, with 8 bases lining up with TRBD2. The germline V gene has CDR1 MDHEN and CDR2 SYDVKM. Unmatched junction bases numbered 7, after V lost 6 bases and J lost 2 bases. The length of the CDR3 is 15 residues.

The chain employs TRBV5-6 and TRBJ2-2; no reliable D call. From germline, CDR1 is SGHDT and CDR2 YYEEEE. This CDR3 comprises 13 residues. The V end was cut by 1 base, the J end by 8 bases, with 9 bases between. The DNA of the CDR3 is TGTGCCAGCAGCTTGACCCCGGTAGGGGAGCTGTTTTTT. It encodes CASSLTPVGELFF. The variable domain in full, completed from reference TRBV5-6 and TRBJ2-2, reads DAGVTQSPTHLIKTRGQQVTLRCSPKSGHDTVSWYQQALGQGPQFIFQYYEEEERQRGNFPDRFSGHQFPNYSSELNVNALLLGDSALYLCASSLTPVGELFFGEGSRLTVL.

V usage is TRBV4-3 and J usage is TRBJ2-3; 10 bases are shared with TRBD2. The germline V gene encodes CDR1 LGHNA and CDR2 YSLEER. J gave up 5 bases and V 1 base, and 6 bases lay outside the gene matches. CDR3 length: 16 amino acids. The CDR3, as DNA: TGCGCCAGCAGCCAAGGACCTCTAGCGGGAGAAGATACGCAGTATTTT. This encodes CASSQGPLAGEDTQYF.

The rearrangement uses TRBV7-9 and TRBJ2-3, with 10 bases aligning to TRBD2. Germline trimming cut 5 bases from V and 4 bases from J; bases unmatched to any gene: 12. The CDR3 has 17 amino acids. Germline CDR1 SEHNR, CDR2 FQNEAQ (reference sequence). CDR3 region: CASSRLGTSAQPDTQYF. CDR3 coding DNA: TGTGCCAGCAGCAGACTCGGGACTAGCGCCCAACCAGATACGCAGTATTTT. The entire variable domain, with the rest obtained from reference TRBV7-9 and TRBJ2-3, is as follows: DTGVSQNPRHKITKRGQNVTFRCDPISEHNRLYWYRQTLGQGPEFLTYFQNEAQLEKSRLLSDRFSAERPKGSFSTLEIQRTEQGDSAMYLCASSRLGTSAQPDTQYFGPGTRLTVL.

A remark on this clone: Other DNA sequences in the sample encode the same CDR3. The chain combines TRBV19 with TRBJ1-1; 7 bases match TRBD1. The CDR3 covers 13 residues. V trimming: 7 bases; J trimming: 8 bases; junction bases outside the gene matches: 10. CDR1 is LNHDA, CDR2 SQIVND, per germline (reference sequence). The CDR3 DNA follows: TGTGCCAGTAACGACAGGGCGGGTACCGAAGCTTTCTTT. Translating gives CASNDRAGTEAFF.

This chain uses TRBV6-1 with TRBJ1-5, with 7 bases that match TRBD1. The V and J ends lost 1 base and 11 bases, in that order; junction bases with no gene match: 11. Germline loops: CDR1 MNHNS, CDR2 SASEGT. This CDR3 region has 15 residues. Here the CDR3 DNA reads TGTGCCAGCAGTGAAGAGGCGGCAGGGGGTTCGACCCAGCATTTT. Protein: CASSEEAAGGSTQHF.

The J gene is TRBJ1-5, the V gene TRBV7-2, with 11 bases fitting TRBD1. The germline gives CDR1 SGHTA, CDR2 FQGNSA. V was pared by 8 bases and J by 5 bases, with 8 bases of the junction left unmatched. This CDR3 is built from 15 residues. The CDR3 DNA reads TGTGCCAGCCGCCTGGGGACAGGGGGTTATCAGCCCCAGCATTTT. This encodes CASRLGTGGYQPQHF.

Considering frequency, this clone is medium-sized. Other nucleotide sequences from this sample produce the same CDR3. V and J are TRBV6-4 and TRBJ2-1; weak D call: TRBD2 (5 bases). Germline V gene sequence: CDR1 MRHNA, CDR2 SNTAGT. Trimming shortened V by 0 bases and J by 0 bases, and 6 bases separated the two germline ends. CDR3 length equals 15 residues. The CDR3 protein is CASSDSSGSYNEQFF. Here the CDR3 DNA reads TGTGCCAGCAGTGACTCGAGCGGCTCCTACAATGAGCAGTTCTTC.

The gene calls are TRBV9 and TRBJ2-3; 8 bases are shared with TRBD2. The CDR3 extends over 18 amino acids. The V gene's germline CDR1 is SGDLS and CDR2 YYNGEE. The V segment lost 3 bases and the J segment 1 base; nucleotides outside the gene matches: 13. This CDR3 reads CASSALSPSGSRTDTQYF. Here the CDR3 DNA reads TGTGCCAGCAGCGCCCTATCCCCGAGCGGGAGTCGCACAGATACGCAGTATTTT.

The chain has TRBV4-1 and TRBJ2-7, with 16 bases matching TRBD2. In germline, CDR1 is MGHRA, CDR2 YSYEKL. The CDR3 consists of 19 residues. Trimming removed 4 bases from V and 4 bases from J; junction bases left unmatched: 13. In DNA form, the CDR3 reads TGCGCCAGCAGCCTAGGGGGGACTAGCGGGAGGGCCAAGGAGTACGAGCAGTACTTC. This encodes CASSLGGTSGRAKEYEQYF.

This rearrangement joins TRBV5-6 to TRBJ2-1, with D unclear. This CDR3 has 10 residues. With 4 bases removed from V and 9 bases from J, the gap between germline ends came to 5 bases. Germline assignment: CDR1 SGHDT and CDR2 YYEEEE. The CDR3 sequence is CASSGGEQFF. CDR3 nucleotide sequence: TGTGCCAGCAGCGGCGGTGAGCAGTTCTTC.

This chain uses TRBV7-2 with TRBJ1-2, with D possibly TRBD1 on 5 matching bases. Germline V gene lookup returns CDR1 SGHTA and CDR2 FQGNSA. The CDR3 sequence is 15 residues long. With 5 bases removed from V and 3 bases from J, the gap between germline ends came to 16 bases. CDR3 DNA: TGTGCCAGCAGCCTCGCCCGGGGGTCGGACTATGGCTACACCTTC. Translated: CASSLARGSDYGYTF.

V is TRBV19 and J is TRBJ1-1, with TRBD1 identical over 7 bases. Germline lookup yields CDR1 LNHDA and CDR2 SQIVND (reference sequence). Losses at the gene ends were 5 bases for V and 7 bases for J; bases not matched to a gene: 4. The CDR3 has 12 amino acids. The CDR3 protein is CASSPRDSEAFF. The CDR3 DNA reads as TGTGCCAGTAGTCCTCGGGACAGTGAAGCTTTCTTT.

The J gene is TRBJ2-1, the V gene TRBV7-2; 7 bases map to TRBD2. The germline CDR1 and CDR2 sequences are SGHTA and FQGNSA. The CDR3 has 16 amino acids. V was clipped by 0 bases and J by 5 bases; unmatched bases: 7. CDR3 region: CASSLASGRDNNEQFF. CDR3 nucleotides: TGTGCCAGCAGCTTAGCGTCTGGGAGGGATAACAATGAGCAGTTCTTC. The full variable domain, its missing parts supplied by reference TRBV7-2 and TRBJ2-1, is GAGVSQSPSNKVTEKGKDVELRCDPISGHTALYWYRQSLGQGLEFLIYFQGNSAPDKSGLPSDRFSAERTGGSVSTLTIQRTQQEDSAVYLCASSLASGRDNNEQFFGPGTRLTVL.

This chain connects TRBV28 to TRBJ2-1, with 10 bases matching TRBD2. The CDR3 totals 16 residues. Germline values: CDR1 MDHEN, CDR2 SYDVKM. Trimming took 2 bases from V and 6 from J; bases not matched to a gene: 7. The CDR3 nucleotides are TGTGCCAGCAGTTTACAACCGGGACTAGCGAGCAATGAGCAGTTCTTC. Amino acids: CASSLQPGLASNEQFF. The full variable domain, its missing parts supplied by reference TRBV28 and TRBJ2-1, is DVKVTQSSRYLVKRTGEKVFLECVQDMDHENMFWYRQDPGLGLRLIYFSYDVKMKEKGDIPEGYSVSREKKERFSLILESASTNQTSMYLCASSLQPGLASNEQFFGPGTRLTVL.

The genes are TRBV29-1 and TRBJ1-4; TRBD1 matches at 7 bases. Looked up from germline, CDR1 is SQVTM and CDR2 is ANQGSEA. The J segment lost 7 bases and the V segment lost 5 bases, leaving 4 bases of the junction unmatched. The CDR3 is 12 amino acids. The CDR3 is CSVRQGGEKLFF. CDR3 DNA: TGCAGCGTTAGGCAGGGGGGTGAAAAACTGTTTTTT. The full variable domain, with the rest looked up from reference TRBV29-1 and TRBJ1-4, is SAVISQKPSRDICQRGTSLTIQCQVDSQVTMMFWYRQQPGQSLTLIATANQGSEATYESGFVIDKFPISRPNLTFSTLTVSNMSPEDSSIYLCSVRQGGEKLFFGSGTQLSVL.

The chain couples TRBV6-1 to TRBJ1-1, with D possibly TRBD1 on 6 matching bases. CDR3 size: 11 residues. Germline CDR1 reads MNHNS; CDR2 reads SASEGT. Trimming stripped 11 bases from V and 6 bases from J, with 13 bases between. CDR3 amino acids: CASQQGPEAFF. CDR3 bases: TGTGCCTCCCAACAGGGTCCTGAAGCTTTCTTT.

The chain links TRBV5-6 to TRBJ2-2; 10 nucleotides line up with TRBD1. There are 15 residues in the CDR3. Trimming at V came to 3 bases and at J to 2 bases, leaving 1 base not matched to a gene. Germline CDR1 and CDR2: SGHDT and YYEEEE. CDR3 amino acids: CASSWDRGNTGELFF. CDR3 sequence (DNA): TGTGCCAGCAGCTGGGACAGGGGAAACACCGGGGAGCTGTTTTTT. The whole variable domain, remainder taken from reference TRBV5-6 and TRBJ2-2, is DAGVTQSPTHLIKTRGQQVTLRCSPKSGHDTVSWYQQALGQGPQFIFQYYEEEERQRGNFPDRFSGHQFPNYSSELNVNALLLGDSALYLCASSWDRGNTGELFFGEGSRLTVL.

The chain employs TRBV5-1 and TRBJ1-1; D remains unclear. The CDR3 has 15 amino acids. Germline-derived CDR1 and CDR2 are SGHRS and YFSETQ. V shed 0 bases and J shed 1 base, with 10 bases lying between them. CDR3 loop: CASSLAAAPNTEAFF. CDR3 nucleotide sequence: TGCGCCAGCAGCTTGGCGGCAGCGCCGAACACTGAAGCTTTCTTT.

The chain has TRBV11-2 and TRBJ2-3; TRBD1 matches at 12 bases. J was trimmed by 9 bases and V by 3 bases; bases with no gene match: 13. This CDR3 is 17 amino acids long. Germline-derived CDR1 and CDR2 are SGHAT and FQNNGV. CDR3 DNA sequence: TGTGCCAGCAGCTTGGGGACAGGGGGCGTAGGGTACGGCACGCAGTATTTT. The encoded protein is CASSLGTGGVGYGTQYF. Complete variable domain (other parts from reference TRBV11-2 and TRBJ2-3): EAGVAQSPRYKIIEKRQSVAFWCNPISGHATLYWYQQILGQGPKLLIQFQNNGVVDDSQLPKDRFSAERLKGVDSTLKIQPAKLEDSAVYLCASSLGTGGVGYGTQYFGPGTRLTVL.